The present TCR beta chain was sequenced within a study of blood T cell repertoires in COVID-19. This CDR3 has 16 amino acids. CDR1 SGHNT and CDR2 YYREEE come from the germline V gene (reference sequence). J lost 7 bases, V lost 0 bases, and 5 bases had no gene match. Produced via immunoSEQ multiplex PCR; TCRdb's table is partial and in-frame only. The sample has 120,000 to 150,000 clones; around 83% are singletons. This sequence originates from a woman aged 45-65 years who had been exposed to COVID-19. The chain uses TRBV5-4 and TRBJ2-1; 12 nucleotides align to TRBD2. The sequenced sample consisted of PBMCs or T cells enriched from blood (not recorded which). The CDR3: CASSLVGTSGSNEQFF. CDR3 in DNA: TGTGCCAGCAGCTTGGTTGGGACTAGCGGGTCAAATGAGCAGTTCTTC.